This entry lists 5 T cell receptor beta chains sequenced from one sample in a study of Graves' ophthalmopathy and Graves' hyperthyroidism. TCR beta CDR3 amplification used RNA transcripts. First-round RT-PCR used HTBI primers; second-round multiplex PCR followed. One entry per CDR3 protein, called by TCRdb with MiXCR from the multiplex PCR reads. The table records hundreds of thousands of distinct CDR3 sequences, about a fifth of them present only once. Sequenced: peripheral blood. These receptor sequences come from a woman aged 18-35 years with stable Graves' hyperthyroidism. Some clones in this sample may be carry-over from other donors' samples.

The J gene is TRBJ1-2, the V gene TRBV12-3 or TRBV12-4, with a tentative D call TRBD1 (5 bases). This CDR3 is 18 amino acids long. The V gene lost 3 bases and the J gene lost 4 bases, with 24 bases spanning the gap. CDR3 nucleotides: TGTGCCAGCAGTTTCTTCCCTCCTCGGACCCCGGGGGGCTATGGCTACACCTTC. Translating gives CASSFFPPRTPGGYGYTF.

Of note for this clonotype: This could be a read error, since a much larger clone is one nucleotide away. The V call is TRBV7-9, the J call TRBJ1-1; D not certain. Germline CDR1 SEHNR, CDR2 FQNEAQ (reference sequence). The CDR3 extends over 14 amino acids. CDR3 sequence: CASSLVLLNTEACF. The CDR3 bases are TGTGCCAGCAGCTTAGTACTGTTGAACACTGAAGCTTGCTTT. Full variable domain (rest looked up from reference TRBV7-9 and TRBJ1-1): DTGVSQNPRHKITKRGQNVTFRCDPISEHNRLYWYRQTLGQGPEFLTYFQNEAQLEKSRLLSDRFSAERPKGSFSTLEIQRTEQGDSAMYLCASSLVLLNTEACFGQGTRLTVV.

This chain links TRBV2 with TRBJ2-7, with 9 bases that match TRBD2. Germline-derived CDR1 and CDR2 are SNHLY and FYNNEI. The CDR3 length is 15 residues. Trimming removed 8 bases from V and 2 bases from J; junction bases left unmatched: 10. The CDR3 nucleotides read TGTGCCAGCCACCTCCCGGGACTAGCAGCCTACGAGCAGTACTTC. Protein sequence: CASHLPGLAAYEQYF. The full variable domain, its missing parts supplied by reference TRBV2 and TRBJ2-7, is EPEVTQTPSHQVTQMGQEVILRCVPISNHLYFYWYRQILGQKVEFLVSFYNNEISEKSEIFDDQFSVERPDGSNFTLKIRSTKLEDSAMYFCASHLPGLAAYEQYFGPGTRLTVT.

This clonotype showed up just a few times. This chain joins TRBV5-6 and TRBJ2-7, with a tentative D call TRBD2 (6 bases). The CDR3 runs 14 residues. CDR1 and CDR2 from the germline V gene are SGHDT and YYEEEE. The V end was cut by 2 bases, the J end by 3 bases, with 12 bases between. The CDR3 protein is CASSFGGVNYEQYF. For the CDR3, the DNA is TGTGCCAGCAGCTTCGGGGGAGTGAACTACGAGCAGTACTTC.

This clonotype was counted only a few times. One base away lies a much larger clone, so this may be a sequencing read error. This chain joins TRBV3-1 and TRBJ1-1, with 9 bases lining up with TRBD1. This CDR3 is 13 amino acids long. The trim removed 5 bases at V and 6 bases at J, leaving 4 bases unmatched. Per germline, CDR1 LGHDT and CDR2 YNNKEL (reference sequence). The CDR3 loop is CASSYRGLAEAFF. CDR3 in DNA: TGTGCCAGCAGCTACAGGGGGCTCGCTGAAGCTTTCTTT.